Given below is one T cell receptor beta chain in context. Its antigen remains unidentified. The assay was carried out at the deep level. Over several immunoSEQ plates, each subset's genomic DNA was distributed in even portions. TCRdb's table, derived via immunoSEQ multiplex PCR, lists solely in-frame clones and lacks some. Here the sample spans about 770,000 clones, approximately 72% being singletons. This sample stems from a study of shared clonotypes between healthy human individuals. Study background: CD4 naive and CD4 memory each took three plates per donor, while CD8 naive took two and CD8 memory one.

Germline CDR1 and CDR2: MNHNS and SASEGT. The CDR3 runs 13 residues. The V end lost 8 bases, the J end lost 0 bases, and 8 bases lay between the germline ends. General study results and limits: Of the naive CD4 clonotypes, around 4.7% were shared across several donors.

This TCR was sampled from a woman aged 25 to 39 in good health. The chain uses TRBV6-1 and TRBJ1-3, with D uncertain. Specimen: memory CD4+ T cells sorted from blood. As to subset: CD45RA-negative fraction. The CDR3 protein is CASVIPSGNTIYF. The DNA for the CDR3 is TGTGCCAGCGTTATCCCCTCTGGAAACACCATATATTTT.